The source of this T cell receptor beta chain is a study of shared clonotypes between healthy human individuals. Study overall: Each donor had three CD4 naive, three CD4 memory, two CD8 naive and one CD8 memory plate. Notes on the study in general: Though the depth was large, rarefaction showed that sorted-subset sequencing was incomplete. It was the few donors that limited the genetic and exposure-history diversity represented. Generation probabilities of non-shared clonotypes were lower (relative to those shared by all four donors).

The CDR3 is made up of 15 amino acids. Germline values: CDR1 SGHNT, CDR2 YENEEA. V was trimmed by 7 bases and J by 2 bases, leaving 17 bases between them. The repertoire was sequenced with immunoSEQ multiplex PCR; TCRdb's copy has only in-frame clones and lacks some. The sample lists 2 million to 2.5 million clones, approximately 94% seen once, with roughly 0.13% in the top ten. About this clone itself: The antigen is unknown.

The receptor's source is a man between 18 and 29 years old in good health. The sequencing sample was made of naive CD4+ T cells sorted from blood. Subset meaning: CD45RA+ positively selected. This chain connects TRBV11-3 to TRBJ2-5; D uncertain. Written as DNA, the CDR3 is TGTGCCAGCACCATTTTAAAAGTGGCTCAAGAGACCCAGTACTTC. Amino acid sequence: CASTILKVAQETQYF.